The 6 T cell receptor beta chains below come from one sample, sequenced in a study of molecular identifiers for immune sequencing clone quantification. In TCRdb, the PCR reads were re-called with MiXCR into one record per CDR3 protein. The sample yields under 350,000 distinct CDR3 sequences, under 25% seen once. Sequenced input: naive CD8+ T cells from blood, with Jurkat cell RNA spiked in. As to subset: FACS-sorted CD8+CD4-CCR7+CD45RA+ naive T cells. The receptors originated from a human donor in good health. Some libraries in this study had Jurkat cell RNA spiked in.

This clonotype was observed many times. Here the CDR3 DNA reads TGCAGTGCTATCCAGGACCTTTCCTACGAGCAGTACTTC. Translation gives CSAIQDLSYEQYF. The chain is built from TRBV20-1 and TRBJ2-7, with unresolved D. The V end was cut by 4 bases, the J end by 1 base, with 11 bases between. The CDR3 runs 13 residues. The V gene's germline CDR1 is DFQATT and CDR2 SNEGSKA (reference sequence).

This clonotype was counted only a few times. In DNA form, the CDR3 reads TGTGCCAGCAGCTTTGCCTACTACAATGAGCAGTTCTTC. Protein sequence: CASSFAYYNEQFF. The chain recombines TRBV11-3 with TRBJ2-1, with no clear D. Trimming cost V 3 bases and J 3 bases, with 6 bases left between them. The germline gives CDR1 SGHNT, CDR2 YENEEA. The CDR3 runs 13 residues.

A word on this clonotype: This clone may be a read error of a much larger clone one base away. CDR3 sequence (DNA): TGTGCCACCAGCAGAGAAGGGGGGTTGGAAGCTTTCTTT. This sequence encodes CATSREGGLEAFF. This chain connects TRBV15 to TRBJ1-1; D might be TRBD1 (6 bases). The CDR3 has 13 amino acids. The germline CDR1 and CDR2 sequences are LNHNV and YYDKDF (reference sequence). V dropped 0 bases and J dropped 8 bases, with 10 bases sitting between them.

There are a few counts of this clonotype. The chain employs TRBV27 and TRBJ2-3; D is possibly TRBD1 (6 bases). The CDR3 is 15 amino acids. In germline, CDR1 is MNHEY, CDR2 SMNVEV (reference sequence). The V and J ends lost 2 bases and 6 bases respectively, with 15 bases between them. CDR3 nucleotide sequence: TGTGCCAGCAGTTTAGAACAGGGTACAATGGATACGCAGTATTTT. Translating gives CASSLEQGTMDTQYF.

This clonotype showed up just a few times. This chain uses TRBV6-6 with TRBJ1-6; 8 bases agree with TRBD1. With 0 bases clipped from V and 7 bases from J, the junction kept 11 bases outside the gene matches. The CDR3 consists of 18 residues. Per the germline V gene, CDR1 is MNHNY and CDR2 is SVGAGI (reference sequence). The CDR3 bases are TGTGCCAGCAGTTACTCGAGTCGTTTTGACAGGGGCAATTCACCCCTCCACTTT. This encodes CASSYSSRFDRGNSPLHF.

This chain joins TRBV7-9 and TRBJ2-7, with TRBD2 as a possible D gene (6 bases). Germline values: CDR1 SEHNR, CDR2 FQNEAQ (reference sequence). CDR3 length: 13 amino acids. With 10 bases removed from V and 5 bases from J, the gap between germline ends came to 18 bases. The CDR3 here is CATRGTPWDEQYF. For the CDR3, the DNA is TGTGCCACCCGAGGGACTCCCTGGGACGAGCAGTACTTC.